The 19 T cell receptor beta chains below were found in one sample sequenced in a study of beta chain features in type 1 diabetes. All of the isolated RNA was reverse transcribed, so expressed TCRB transcripts were sequenced. The method was immunoSEQ multiplex PCR; TCRdb's version includes in-frame clones alone and lacks a portion of them. The repertoire holds 40,000 to 45,000 clones, about 51% seen once, with over 2% in the top ten. The specimen was Tregs from blood. These receptor sequences come from a woman aged 18-30 years in good health.

The gene calls are TRBV4-2 and TRBJ2-3; 8 bases map to TRBD2. Germline CDR1 is LGHNA and CDR2 is YNFKEQ. V trimming: 1 base; J trimming: 11 bases; junction bases outside the gene matches: 5. This CDR3 is built from 13 residues. CDR3: CASSQGEREKQYF. CDR3 in DNA: TGTGCCAGCAGCCAAGGGGAGCGGGAGAAGCAGTATTTT.

This clone showed up just a few times. The chain links TRBV6-5 to TRBJ1-4; D is undetermined. Germline CDR1 MNHEY, CDR2 SVGAGI. The CDR3 runs 13 residues. The V gene lost 5 bases and the J gene lost 5 bases, with 9 bases spanning the gap. The CDR3 nucleotides are TGTGCCAGCAGTCACCGACTCAATGAAAAACTGTTTTTT. This sequence encodes CASSHRLNEKLFF.

In this sample, this clone turned up a few times. This chain uses TRBV4-3 with TRBJ1-1; 7 bases agree with TRBD1. Germline CDR1 reads LGHNA; CDR2 reads YSLEER. The ends lost 4 bases at V and 6 bases at J; junction bases unmatched: 5. This CDR3 has 13 residues. CDR3 coding DNA: TGCGCCAGCAGCCGTGGGACAGCTCCTGAAGCTTTCTTT. Translation gives CASSRGTAPEAFF.

The genes are TRBV25-1 and TRBJ2-5; 7 bases match TRBD2. The ends lost 4 bases at V and 5 bases at J; junction bases unmatched: 7. The V gene's germline CDR1 is MGHDK and CDR2 SYGVNS. The CDR3 totals 14 residues. CDR3 nucleotides: TGTGCCAGCAGTGTAGCGGGTTCTAGGGAGACCCAGTACTTC. It is translated as CASSVAGSRETQYF. Full variable domain (missing parts from reference TRBV25-1 and TRBJ2-5): EADIYQTPRYLVIGTGKKITLECSQTMGHDKMYWYQQDPGMELHLIHYSYGVNSTEKGDLSSESTVSRIRTEHFPLTLESARPSHTSQYLCASSVAGSRETQYFGPGTRLLVL.

J is TRBJ1-1 and V is TRBV29-1, with D possibly being TRBD1 (6 bases). This CDR3 has 14 residues. V lost 6 bases and J 0 bases, leaving 14 bases between the germline ends. Looked up from germline, CDR1 is SQVTM and CDR2 is ANQGSEA. The CDR3 DNA is TGCAGCGTGTCGAGCAGGGGTTTGAACACTGAAGCTTTCTTT. Translating gives CSVSSRGLNTEAFF.

The table lists this clone with a few counts. The chain's CDR3 is CASRRMGGSYEQYF. The CDR3 nucleotides read TGTGCCAGCCGACGGATGGGGGGGTCCTACGAGCAGTACTTC. J is TRBJ2-7 and V is TRBV28, with 7 bases lining up with TRBD2. This CDR3 comprises 14 residues. J was trimmed by 1 base and V by 8 bases; bases with no gene match: 8. The germline CDR1 and CDR2 sequences are MDHEN and SYDVKM.

This clone has only one observation. The gene calls are TRBV19 and TRBJ2-1; 12 bases agree with TRBD1. Trimming removed 2 bases from V and 9 bases from J; junction bases left unmatched: 8. Germline V CDR1 and CDR2: LNHDA, SQIVND (reference sequence). This CDR3 has 16 amino acids. This CDR3 is CASSIRSGTGGAEQFF. The CDR3 DNA reads as TGTGCCAGTAGTATACGTTCGGGGACAGGGGGCGCTGAGCAGTTCTTC.

The rearrangement links TRBV5-1 to TRBJ2-1, with TRBD2 matching 12 bases. V shed 4 bases and J 7 bases; nucleotides not matched to a gene: 12. The CDR3 covers 17 residues. Germline loops: CDR1 SGHRS, CDR2 YFSETQ. The CDR3 DNA reads TGCGCCAGCAGCCCGCAGCCTAGCGGGAGGGCCACTAATGAGCAGTTCTTC. It codes for CASSPQPSGRATNEQFF.

The chain employs TRBV30 and TRBJ2-3, with a tentative D call TRBD1 (6 bases). CDR3 length equals 14 residues. The ends were cut back, 4 bases at V and 0 bases at J, with 11 bases in the middle. Looked up from germline, CDR1 is GTSNPN and CDR2 is SVGIG (reference sequence). The CDR3 nucleotides read TGTGCCTGGACTCCAGGGGTTAGCACAGATACGCAGTATTTT. This gives the protein CAWTPGVSTDTQYF.

This chain joins TRBV5-1 and TRBJ1-1; 9 bases agree with TRBD1. Germline CDR1 SGHRS, CDR2 YFSETQ. This CDR3 spans 15 amino acids. After removal of 3 bases from V and 3 bases from J, the junction contained 6 bases not matched to a gene. CDR3 in DNA: TGCGCCAGCAGCTGGGGGAACAGGGGGCACACTGAAGCTTTCTTT. It specifies CASSWGNRGHTEAFF.

The sample holds a few counts of this clone. Here the CDR3 reads CASSWGGVYSNQPQHF. DNA of the CDR3: TGTGCCAGCAGCTGGGGAGGAGTGTATAGCAATCAGCCCCAGCATTTT. J is TRBJ1-5 and V is TRBV5-6; D remains unclear. CDR1 is SGHDT and CDR2 is YYEEEE in the germline V gene. V lost 3 bases and J 0 bases, leaving 13 bases between the germline ends. CDR3 length equals 16 residues.

This chain joins TRBV2 and TRBJ1-5; D gene ambiguous. Looked up from germline, CDR1 is SNHLY and CDR2 is FYNNEI. This CDR3 contains 13 residues. Deletions cut 6 bases from V and 1 base from J, with 7 bases between. CDR3 region: CASRAGSNQPQHF. The CDR3 DNA reads as TGTGCCAGCAGGGCAGGAAGCAATCAGCCCCAGCATTTT.

This clone was seen a handful of times. The chain carries TRBV29-1 and TRBJ2-4, with 10 bases identical to TRBD2. The CDR3 consists of 17 residues. With 8 bases clipped from V and 0 bases from J, the junction kept 13 bases outside the gene matches. Germline CDR1 and CDR2: SQVTM and ANQGSEA. The CDR3 bases are TGCAGCCCACTGACAGGACTAGCGGTAATAGCCAAAAACATTCAGTACTTC. This sequence encodes CSPLTGLAVIAKNIQYF.

This chain joins TRBV28 and TRBJ2-6, with a weak D call TRBD1 (5 bases). V lost 5 bases and J lost 1, with 9 bases in between. CDR3 length equals 15 residues. Germline CDR1 is MDHEN and CDR2 is SYDVKM. CDR3 DNA: TGTGCCAGCAGTCCTTACAGGTCTGGGGCCAACGTCCTGACTTTC. The encoded protein is CASSPYRSGANVLTF.

This chain uses TRBV7-2 with TRBJ2-5, with TRBD1 matching over 8 bases. The J segment lost 5 bases and the V segment lost 3 bases, leaving 8 bases of the junction unmatched. Germline V lookup: CDR1 SGHTA, CDR2 FQGNSA. There are 15 residues in the CDR3. The CDR3 sequence: CASSLSGQGLETQYF. The DNA for the CDR3 is TGTGCCAGCAGCTTGAGCGGACAGGGTCTGGAGACCCAGTACTTC.

The V and J genes are TRBV29-1 and TRBJ2-1; 8 nucleotides align to TRBD2. Germline assignment: CDR1 SQVTM and CDR2 ANQGSEA. V lost 5 bases and J lost 9; bases outside the gene matches: 15. The CDR3 has 15 amino acids. CDR3 coding DNA: TGCAGCGTTCCAGCCGGGACTAGGCTACTTGGTGAGCAGTTCTTC. Its translation: CSVPAGTRLLGEQFF.

The V and J genes are TRBV27 and TRBJ1-2; D unclear. The CDR3 contains 11 residues. From germline, CDR1 is MNHEY and CDR2 SMNVEV (reference sequence). The V end lost 8 bases, the J end lost 3 bases, and 7 bases lay between the germline ends. The CDR3 here is CASGPYYGYTF. CDR3 coding DNA: TGTGCCAGCGGGCCCTACTATGGCTACACCTTC.

CDR3 residues: CASSLITGGSQPQHF. The CDR3 region has the DNA TGTGCCAGCAGTTTAATAACAGGGGGCAGTCAGCCCCAGCATTTT. The chain joins TRBV28 to TRBJ1-5; 9 bases align to TRBD1. This CDR3 contains 15 residues. After removal of 2 bases from V and 6 bases from J, the junction contained 5 bases not matched to a gene. The germline V gene encodes CDR1 MDHEN and CDR2 SYDVKM.

V is TRBV7-9 and J is TRBJ2-7; D ambiguous. Deletions cut 1 base from V and 2 bases from J, with 12 bases between. The length of the CDR3 is 15 residues. Germline V gene data show CDR1 as SEHNR and CDR2 as FQNEAQ (reference sequence). In DNA, the CDR3 is TGTGCCAGCAGCTTAGGGCGTGCGGCCCCCTACGAGCAGTACTTC. This gives the protein CASSLGRAAPYEQYF.